Shown below are 11 T cell receptor beta chains from a single sample sequenced in a study of control samples from healthy donors and cancer patients. Repertoires were generated with immunoSEQ multiplex PCR, while TCRdb's copy carries only in-frame clones and drops some. The top ten hold approximately 0.7% of the sample, which has approximately 150,000 clones, around nine tenths seen once. Source material: blood. Receptors were obtained from a woman aged 25 to 45 in good health.

The chain uses TRBV7-2 and TRBJ1-3; TRBD1 aligns across 8 bases. The CDR3 length is 18 residues. V lost 3 bases, J lost 1 base, and 11 bases stayed unmatched. Germline V lookup: CDR1 SGHTA, CDR2 FQGNSA. The CDR3 sequence is CASSFLPRQGWSGNTIYF. Here the CDR3 DNA reads TGTGCCAGCAGCTTCCTACCTAGACAGGGGTGGTCTGGAAACACCATATATTTT.

The chain carries TRBV12-3 or TRBV12-4 and TRBJ1-1, with no clear D. The CDR3 loop spans 13 amino acids. The V end lost 2 bases, the J end lost 0 bases, and 4 bases lay between the germline ends. The DNA for the CDR3 is TGTGCCAGCAGTTTACAGGTGAACACTGAAGCTTTCTTT. Its translation: CASSLQVNTEAFF.

A single count supports this clone. The chain carries TRBV5-4 and TRBJ2-1; TRBD2 matches 14 bases. The germline V gene encodes CDR1 SGHNT and CDR2 YYREEE (reference sequence). The junction had 3 bases not matched to a gene; V was cut back by 0 bases and J by 4 bases. The CDR3 is 17 amino acids. The CDR3 is CASSLGLAGGWYNEQFF. The DNA of the CDR3 is TGTGCCAGCAGCTTGGGACTAGCGGGAGGGTGGTACAATGAGCAGTTCTTC.

DNA for the CDR3: TGTGCCAGCACCCCCGAGGGGGCAACAGATACGCAGTATTTT. It translates to CASTPEGATDTQYF. This chain joins TRBV3-1 (or the pseudogene TRBV3-2) and TRBJ2-3; 7 nucleotides align to TRBD1. V was clipped by 7 bases and J by 3 bases; unmatched bases: 7. The CDR3 is 14 amino acids. From germline, CDR1 is LGHDT and CDR2 YNNKEL (reference sequence).

A single count supports this clone. The chain employs TRBV19 and TRBJ1-2, with 7 nucleotides matching TRBD1. The CDR3 spans 15 residues. V trimming: 6 bases; J trimming: 5 bases; junction bases outside the gene matches: 12. Germline V gene sequence: CDR1 LNHDA, CDR2 SQIVND (reference sequence). The DNA of the CDR3 is TGTGCCAGTAGACGGGACAGTAGATCCCATTATGGCTACACCTTC. Translation: CASRRDSRSHYGYTF.

The rearrangement links TRBV11-2 to TRBJ2-1, with TRBD2 matching over 10 bases. V lost 10 bases to trimming and J lost 1 base; unmatched junction nucleotides: 7. Germline V gene sequence: CDR1 SGHAT, CDR2 FQNNGV. This CDR3 has 15 amino acids. CDR3 loop: CATQLAGESYNEQFF. In nucleotides, the CDR3 is TGTGCCACCCAGCTAGCGGGAGAGTCCTACAATGAGCAGTTCTTC.

This rearrangement joins TRBV5-4 to TRBJ1-1, with TRBD1 matching over 8 bases. The CDR3 extends over 14 amino acids. The V gene end was trimmed by 2 bases and the J gene end by 3 bases; junction bases not matched to a gene: 3. CDR1 and CDR2 (germline): SGHNT, YYREEE (reference sequence). The DNA of the CDR3 is TGTGCCAGCAGCTTTGGACAGGGCTACACTGAAGCTTTCTTT. This encodes CASSFGQGYTEAFF.

The chain recombines TRBV27 with TRBJ1-4; the match to TRBD1 covers 8 bases. From germline, CDR1 is MNHEY and CDR2 SMNVEV (reference sequence). V trimming: 5 bases; J trimming: 4 bases; junction bases outside the gene matches: 6. The CDR3 consists of 15 residues. The CDR3 spells CASSATGGFNEKLFF. The CDR3 nucleotides are TGTGCCAGCAGTGCAACAGGGGGATTTAATGAAAAACTGTTTTTT. Looking up the rest from reference TRBV27 and TRBJ1-4 gives the full variable domain: EAQVTQNPRYLITVTGKKLTVTCSQNMNHEYMSWYRQDPGLGLRQIYYSMNVEVTDKGDVPEGYKVSRKEKRNFPLILESPSPNQTSLYFCASSATGGFNEKLFFGSGTQLSVL.

The chain combines TRBV24-1 with TRBJ2-3; D is possibly TRBD1 (6 bases). CDR1 KGHDR and CDR2 SFDVKD come from the germline V gene. Trimming removed 0 bases from V and 5 bases from J, with 8 bases in between. CDR3 length: 14 residues. CDR3 residues: CATSDLQGRDTQYF. Here the CDR3 DNA reads TGTGCCACCAGTGATTTGCAGGGGAGAGATACGCAGTATTTT.

The chain is built from TRBV7-2 and TRBJ2-1; 13 bases map to TRBD2. Germline V gene data show CDR1 as SGHTA and CDR2 as FQGNSA. This CDR3 region has 15 residues. Germline trimming cut 5 bases from V and 7 bases from J; bases unmatched to any gene: 5. CDR3 amino acids: CASSIRTSGSNEQFF. The CDR3 nucleotides are TGTGCCAGCAGCATTAGGACTAGCGGGAGTAATGAGCAGTTCTTC.

The V gene is TRBV29-1, the J gene TRBJ2-1; 7 bases map to TRBD1. The CDR3 has 14 residues. The V segment lost 8 bases and the J segment 1 base; nucleotides outside the gene matches: 8. The germline gives CDR1 SQVTM, CDR2 ANQGSEA. CDR3 sequence: CSHARDSSYNEQFF. CDR3 coding DNA: TGCAGCCACGCCCGGGACAGTTCCTACAATGAGCAGTTCTTC.